Presented here are 22 T cell receptor beta chains from one specimen sequenced in a study of blood T cell repertoires in COVID-19. TCRdb's table, derived via immunoSEQ multiplex PCR, lists solely in-frame clones and lacks some. The sample has roughly 380,000 clones, 88% seen once. Sequenced input: PBMCs or T cells enriched from blood (not recorded which). The receptor set was obtained from a woman younger than 45 who had been exposed to COVID-19.

V is TRBV6-6 and J is TRBJ1-6, with 9 bases aligning to TRBD1. CDR3 length: 15 residues. Trimming removed 4 bases from V and 8 bases from J; junction bases left unmatched: 6. Looked up from germline, CDR1 is MNHNY and CDR2 is SVGAGI (reference sequence). CDR3 sequence reads: CASSFKGQGDSPLHF. Here the CDR3 DNA reads TGTGCCAGCAGTTTCAAGGGACAGGGTGATTCACCCCTCCACTTT.

J is TRBJ2-1 and V is TRBV30; TRBD2 aligns across 10 bases. The germline V gene has CDR1 GTSNPN and CDR2 SVGIG (reference sequence). After removal of 3 bases from V and 8 bases from J, the junction contained 10 bases not matched to a gene. CDR3 size: 15 residues. CDR3 DNA sequence: TGTGCCTGGAGCATGGGACTAGCGTCTTTCGATGAGCAGTTCTTC. This gives the protein CAWSMGLASFDEQFF.

The V gene is TRBV25-1, the J gene TRBJ1-6; TRBD1 matches 7 bases. V gave up 5 bases and J gave up 8 bases; unmatched junction bases: 6. CDR1 is MGHDK, CDR2 SYGVNS, per germline. This CDR3 region has 14 residues. CDR3 in DNA: TGTGCCAGCAGTTTGGACAGGTGGGATTCACCCCTCCACTTT. Amino acids: CASSLDRWDSPLHF.

The CDR3 region is CSVRYGLALFPDTQYF. Here the CDR3 DNA reads TGCAGCGTTCGATACGGACTAGCGCTTTTTCCAGATACGCAGTATTTT. The chain has TRBV29-1 and TRBJ2-3; TRBD2 matches at 9 bases. The germline V gene has CDR1 SQVTM and CDR2 ANQGSEA. With 5 bases clipped from V and 4 bases from J, the junction kept 13 bases outside the gene matches. The CDR3 consists of 16 residues.

The chain couples TRBV27 to TRBJ1-1; possibly TRBD1 for D (6 bases). The CDR3 loop spans 14 amino acids. Germline V gene data show CDR1 as MNHEY and CDR2 as SMNVEV (reference sequence). The V end was cut by 6 bases, the J end by 4 bases, with 15 bases between. CDR3 nucleotides: TGTGCCAGCAGCCGGGGGGCGCTTAGCACTGAAGCTTTCTTT. Amino acid sequence: CASSRGALSTEAFF.

This clone has a single count. The chain carries TRBV15 and TRBJ1-5, with TRBD1 identical over 9 bases. Germline trimming cut 6 bases from V and 2 bases from J; bases unmatched to any gene: 5. Germline assignment: CDR1 LNHNV and CDR2 YYDKDF (reference sequence). The CDR3 sequence is 15 residues long. The CDR3 bases are TGTGCCACCAGAACAGGGGGCTCGGGCAATCAGCCCCAGCATTTT. Translated: CATRTGGSGNQPQHF.

This clone is a singleton in its sample. The chain carries TRBV12-3 or TRBV12-4 and TRBJ1-5, with 7 bases fitting TRBD1. The CDR3 is made up of 13 amino acids. Losses at the gene ends were 8 bases for V and 6 bases for J; bases not matched to a gene: 7. CDR3 nucleotide sequence: TGTGCCAGCGTCACAGGGGTAGGTCAGCCCCAGCATTTT. This gives the protein CASVTGVGQPQHF.

The V and J genes are TRBV30 and TRBJ2-1, with D tentatively TRBD2 (5 bases). The V gene's germline CDR1 is GTSNPN and CDR2 SVGIG (reference sequence). The CDR3 totals 12 residues. V lost 5 bases and J 8 bases, leaving 13 bases between the germline ends. CDR3 amino acids: CAWGPGNYEQFF. The CDR3 DNA is TGTGCCTGGGGCCCCGGGAATTATGAGCAGTTCTTC. The whole variable domain, remainder taken from reference TRBV30 and TRBJ2-1, is SQTIHQWPATLVQPVGSPLSLECTVEGTSNPNLYWYRQAAGRGLQLLFYSVGIGQISSEVPQNLSASRPQDRQFILSSKKLLLSDSGFYLCAWGPGNYEQFFGPGTRLTVL.

This rearrangement joins TRBV10-3 to TRBJ2-1, with 9 bases aligning to TRBD2. V lost 6 bases to trimming and J lost 2 bases; unmatched junction nucleotides: 8. Germline V gene lookup returns CDR1 ENHRY and CDR2 SYGVKD. The CDR3 runs to 16 residues. The CDR3: CAIRITGTSPYNEQFF. The CDR3 nucleotides are TGTGCCATCAGGATAACCGGGACTAGCCCCTACAATGAGCAGTTCTTC.

V usage is TRBV24-1 and J usage is TRBJ2-7; unclear D gene. The V gene lost 4 bases and the J gene lost 4 bases, with 7 bases spanning the gap. The CDR3 is made up of 12 amino acids. Germline CDR1 KGHDR, CDR2 SFDVKD. DNA of the CDR3: TGTGCCACCAGTGACCGAGATTACGAGCAGTACTTC. Residues: CATSDRDYEQYF.

V and J are TRBV5-1 and TRBJ1-5; D remains ambiguous. Trimming removed 2 bases from V and 4 bases from J, with 13 bases in between. The CDR3 length is 15 residues. Per the germline V gene, CDR1 is SGHRS and CDR2 is YFSETQ. The CDR3 DNA sequence: TGCGCCAGCAGCTTAACGGGGATCTCGAATCAGCCCCAGCATTTT. Translating gives CASSLTGISNQPQHF.

This chain connects TRBV7-2 to TRBJ2-5; D gene uncertain. The CDR3 runs 15 residues. With 5 bases removed from V and 1 base from J, the gap between germline ends came to 14 bases. Germline V gene data show CDR1 as SGHTA and CDR2 as FQGNSA. The CDR3 region has the DNA TGTGCCAGCAGCCCAGCATGGGCAGTCCAAGAGACCCAGTACTTC. It is translated as CASSPAWAVQETQYF. The variable domain in full, with the rest retrieved from reference TRBV7-2 and TRBJ2-5, is GAGVSQSPSNKVTEKGKDVELRCDPISGHTALYWYRQSLGQGLEFLIYFQGNSAPDKSGLPSDRFSAERTGGSVSTLTIQRTQQEDSAVYLCASSPAWAVQETQYFGPGTRLLVL.

The chain uses TRBV28 and TRBJ1-1; 9 nucleotides agree with TRBD1. V trimming: 5 bases; J trimming: 7 bases; junction bases outside the gene matches: 17. Per the germline V gene, CDR1 is MDHEN and CDR2 is SYDVKM. The CDR3 is made up of 17 amino acids. The CDR3 nucleotides are TGTGCCAGCAGTCACCCGGGACAGGGCAGATCTCGTGATGAAGCTTTCTTT. Residues: CASSHPGQGRSRDEAFF.

The CDR3 region is CASRDQGPPNQPQHF. The CDR3 DNA reads TGTGCCAGCAGGGACCAGGGGCCCCCAAATCAGCCCCAGCATTTT. The gene calls are TRBV27 and TRBJ1-5; the D gene is possibly TRBD1 (6 bases). Germline V gene data show CDR1 as MNHEY and CDR2 as SMNVEV (reference sequence). Trimming left V 6 bases short and J 4 bases short, with 16 bases between. The CDR3 totals 15 residues.

This clone has a handful of counts. The chain is built from TRBV28 and TRBJ1-2; tentatively, D is TRBD1 (5 bases). The CDR3 extends over 18 amino acids. V lost 2 bases, J lost 4 bases, and 23 bases lay in between. The V gene's germline CDR1 is MDHEN and CDR2 SYDVKM. CDR3 region: CASSLGAVGPDVSYGYTF. Written as DNA, the CDR3 is TGTGCCAGCAGTTTAGGGGCGGTTGGGCCGGACGTATCCTATGGCTACACCTTC.

This clone occurred once. The chain combines TRBV7-3 with TRBJ1-1, with 9 nucleotides matching TRBD1. Germline CDR1 is SGHTA and CDR2 is FQGTGA. CDR3 length equals 15 residues. V shed 4 bases, J shed 7 bases, and the junction held 10 bases outside the gene matches. The CDR3 coding sequence is TGTGCCAGCAGCTCACCCTCACAGGGGGCCCTTGAAGCTTTCTTT. It translates to CASSSPSQGALEAFF. Complete variable domain (other parts from reference TRBV7-3 and TRBJ1-1): GAGVSQTPSNKVTEKGKYVELRCDPISGHTALYWYRQSLGQGPEFLIYFQGTGAADDSGLPNDRFFAVRPEGSVSTLKIQRTERGDSAVYLCASSSPSQGALEAFFGQGTRLTVV.

This chain uses TRBV4-2 with TRBJ1-1; tentatively, D is TRBD1 (5 bases). This CDR3 contains 14 residues. CDR1 LGHNA and CDR2 YNFKEQ come from the germline V gene. V was clipped by 0 bases and J by 1 base, with 6 bases between them. The CDR3: CASSQEGGNTEAFF. The DNA of the CDR3 is TGTGCCAGCAGCCAAGAGGGGGGGAACACTGAAGCTTTCTTT.

The rearrangement links TRBV7-6 to TRBJ2-1, with 8 positions matching TRBD2. The CDR3 contains 16 residues. The J segment lost 6 bases and the V segment lost 5 bases, leaving 12 bases of the junction unmatched. Germline-derived CDR1 and CDR2 are SGHVS and FNYEAQ. The CDR3 spells CASSPRRAGRGNEQFF. Written as DNA, the CDR3 is TGTGCCAGCAGCCCCCGTAGAGCCGGGAGGGGCAATGAGCAGTTCTTC.

The V call is TRBV28, the J call TRBJ2-7, with 9 bases that match TRBD2. This CDR3 has 16 residues. CDR1 and CDR2 (germline): MDHEN, SYDVKM. V lost 7 bases to trimming and J lost 6 bases; unmatched junction nucleotides: 16. This chain's CDR3 is CASTSGPAGGQGEQYF. DNA for the CDR3: TGTGCCAGCACCTCAGGGCCAGCGGGAGGTCAGGGCGAGCAGTACTTC.

The V call is TRBV12-5, the J call TRBJ2-7, with 7 positions matching TRBD1. CDR3 length: 12 amino acids. J gave up 6 bases and V 3 bases, and 2 bases lay outside the gene matches. Germline CDR1 is LGHNT and CDR2 is FRNRAP. The CDR3: CASGFSGGEQYF. In nucleotides, the CDR3 is TGTGCTAGTGGTTTTTCAGGGGGCGAGCAGTACTTC.

The rearrangement links TRBV7-3 to TRBJ2-5; the D gene is possibly TRBD1 (6 bases). The CDR3 has 15 residues. V was pared by 5 bases and J by 2 bases, with 15 bases between. Looked up from germline, CDR1 is SGHTA and CDR2 is FQGTGA. CDR3 coding DNA: TGTGCCAGCAGCATAGTTCAGGGGCCTCAAGAGACCCAGTACTTC. The encoded protein is CASSIVQGPQETQYF.

V usage is TRBV5-6 and J usage is TRBJ2-1; 8 bases map to TRBD2. Germline CDR1 and CDR2: SGHDT and YYEEEE. CDR3 length equals 16 residues. Unmatched junction bases numbered 11, after V lost 0 bases and J lost 9 bases. CDR3 DNA sequence: TGTGCCAGCAGCTTGGGGCCGGGACTAGAAGGGCTTGAGCAGTTCTTC. Its protein is CASSLGPGLEGLEQFF.